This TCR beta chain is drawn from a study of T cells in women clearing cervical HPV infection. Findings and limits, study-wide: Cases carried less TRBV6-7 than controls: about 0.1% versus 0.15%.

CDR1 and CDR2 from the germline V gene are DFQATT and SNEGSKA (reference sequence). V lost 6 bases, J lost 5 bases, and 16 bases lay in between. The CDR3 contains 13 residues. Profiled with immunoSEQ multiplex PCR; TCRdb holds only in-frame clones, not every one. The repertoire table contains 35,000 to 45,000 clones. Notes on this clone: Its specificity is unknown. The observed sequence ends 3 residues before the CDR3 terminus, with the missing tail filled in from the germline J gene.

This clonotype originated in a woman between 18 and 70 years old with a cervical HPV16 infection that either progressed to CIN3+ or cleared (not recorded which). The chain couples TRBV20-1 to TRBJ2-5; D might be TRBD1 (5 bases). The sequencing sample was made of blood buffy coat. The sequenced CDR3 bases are TGCAGTGCCAAGGACACCTTCGGGGAGACC. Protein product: CSAKDTFGET. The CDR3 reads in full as CSAKDTFGETQYF.